The 20 T cell receptor beta chains below all came from one sample that was sequenced in a study of siplizumab effects on memory and regulatory T cells. Measured with immunoSEQ multiplex PCR; TCRdb has only the in-frame clones, and not every one. Of tens of thousands of clones detected, around 97% appear once; the ten largest clones hold 0.03% to 0.035%. Input material: naive CD4+ T cells sorted from blood. The receptors here all came from a human donor in good health.

The CDR3 loop reads CAISDLQGNGNTIYF. CDR3 coding DNA: TGTGCCATCAGTGACCTACAGGGAAATGGAAACACCATATATTTT. The chain employs TRBV10-3 and TRBJ1-3, with D possibly TRBD1 on 6 matching bases. The germline CDR1 and CDR2 sequences are ENHRY and SYGVKD. This CDR3 has 15 amino acids. The V and J ends lost 3 bases and 3 bases respectively, with 12 bases between them.

The J gene is TRBJ1-1, the V gene TRBV6-5; D remains ambiguous. Germline values: CDR1 MNHEY, CDR2 SVGAGI. CDR3 size: 14 residues. V was clipped by 0 bases and J by 0 bases, with 5 bases between them. This chain's CDR3 is CASSYSGVNTEAFF. In DNA, the CDR3 is TGTGCCAGCAGTTACTCAGGAGTGAACACTGAAGCTTTCTTT.

The chain is built from TRBV6-5 and TRBJ2-7; 10 bases agree with TRBD1. The CDR3 covers 15 residues. J lost 0 bases, V lost 6 bases, and 5 bases had no gene match. Germline CDR1 is MNHEY and CDR2 is SVGAGI. In nucleotides, the CDR3 is TGTGCCAGCAGGCTCCGGGACAGGGGCTCCTACGAGCAGTACTTC. Translating gives CASRLRDRGSYEQYF.

The chain recombines TRBV19 with TRBJ2-5; the match to TRBD1 covers 8 bases. Per germline, CDR1 LNHDA and CDR2 SQIVND (reference sequence). Trimming at V came to 5 bases and at J to 5 bases, leaving 10 bases not matched to a gene. The CDR3 contains 15 residues. The CDR3 reads CASSARGRFGETQYF. DNA for the CDR3: TGTGCCAGTAGTGCCAGGGGGCGATTTGGGGAGACCCAGTACTTC.

This clone was observed a single time. The CDR3 region has the DNA TGTGCCAGCAGTTACGACGGGACAGTCTATGGCTACACCTTC. Its protein is CASSYDGTVYGYTF. The chain joins TRBV6-5 to TRBJ1-2; 7 nucleotides match TRBD1. The V and J ends lost 2 bases and 4 bases, in that order; junction bases with no gene match: 4. Germline V gives CDR1 MNHEY, CDR2 SVGAGI. This CDR3 spans 14 amino acids.

The J gene is TRBJ2-7, the V gene TRBV4-2, with unresolved D. CDR3 size: 17 residues. V lost 0 bases and J lost 3, with 18 bases in between. Germline V gene sequence: CDR1 LGHNA, CDR2 YNFKEQ. In nucleotides, the CDR3 is TGTGCCAGCAGCCAAGATCCTGGTGTATCGGCTTACTACGAGCAGTACTTC. Its protein product is CASSQDPGVSAYYEQYF.

V is TRBV28 and J is TRBJ2-1; 11 nucleotides align to TRBD2. Losses at the gene ends were 4 bases for V and 8 bases for J; bases not matched to a gene: 10. CDR3 length: 16 residues. Germline loops: CDR1 MDHEN, CDR2 SYDVKM. In nucleotides, the CDR3 is TGTGCCAGCAGTTCTCCGGGACTAGCGGAGGGGTATGAGCAGTTCTTC. Encoded protein: CASSSPGLAEGYEQFF.

The chain links TRBV9 to TRBJ2-5; 7 nucleotides line up with TRBD1. V gave up 0 bases and J gave up 4 bases; unmatched junction bases: 9. CDR1 SGDLS and CDR2 YYNGEE come from the germline V gene. The CDR3 length is 16 residues. The CDR3 reads CASSVVAGGVGETQYF. CDR3 DNA: TGTGCCAGCAGCGTAGTGGCAGGGGGAGTTGGAGAGACCCAGTACTTC.

V and J are TRBV4-3 and TRBJ2-1, with TRBD2 matching over 15 bases. The CDR3 sequence is 16 residues long. The germline CDR1 and CDR2 sequences are LGHNA and YSLEER. Trimming cost V 3 bases and J 8 bases; bases outside gene matches: 5. This CDR3 is CASSQHGTSGGYEQFF. The CDR3 bases are TGCGCCAGCAGCCAGCACGGGACTAGCGGGGGGTATGAGCAGTTCTTC.

The rearrangement joins TRBV6-5 to TRBJ1-2; D is perhaps TRBD1 (6 bases). The V end lost 5 bases, the J end lost 5 bases, and 12 bases lay between the germline ends. Germline V CDR1 and CDR2: MNHEY, SVGAGI. CDR3 size: 13 residues. This CDR3 is CASSERTVYGYTF. For the CDR3, the DNA is TGTGCCAGCAGTGAACGGACAGTATATGGCTACACCTTC.

The V call is TRBV5-3, the J call TRBJ2-1; a possible D gene is TRBD2 (5 bases). TRBV5-3 is marked as an open reading frame, function uncertain. CDR3 length: 13 amino acids. The ends were cut back, 0 bases at V and 14 bases at J, with 15 bases in the middle. Here the CDR3 reads CARSLVRKSREFF. CDR3 DNA: TGTGCCAGAAGCTTGGTACGTAAATCGAGGGAGTTCTTC.

The genes are TRBV10-3 and TRBJ2-2, with 14 bases fitting TRBD2. V lost 0 bases and J lost 1; bases outside the gene matches: 13. The CDR3 loop spans 22 amino acids. Germline V gives CDR1 ENHRY, CDR2 SYGVKD. The CDR3 is CAISESKGAGTSGGLNTGELFF. As DNA, the CDR3 is TGTGCCATCAGTGAGTCGAAGGGAGCCGGGACTAGCGGGGGCCTGAACACCGGGGAGCTGTTTTTT.

J is TRBJ2-7 and V is TRBV4-2; 8 positions match TRBD1. After removal of 0 bases from V and 2 bases from J, the junction contained 6 bases not matched to a gene. CDR1 is LGHNA, CDR2 YNFKEQ, per germline. There are 16 residues in the CDR3. This CDR3 is CASSQEQGARAYEQYF. In nucleotides, the CDR3 is TGTGCCAGCAGCCAAGAGCAGGGGGCGCGGGCCTACGAGCAGTACTTC.

This clone was seen only a few times. The chain combines TRBV19 with TRBJ1-2; 9 bases match TRBD1. The CDR3 has 15 amino acids. Germline loops: CDR1 LNHDA, CDR2 SQIVND (reference sequence). J gave up 4 bases and V 6 bases, and 9 bases lay outside the gene matches. CDR3 in DNA: TGTGCCAGTAGATCTTCGGGACAGGGAATCTATGGCTACACCTTC. Translated, it gives CASRSSGQGIYGYTF.

CDR3 sequence: CASSIGLAGGLANEQFF. The DNA of the CDR3 is TGTGCCAGTAGTATAGGACTAGCGGGGGGGCTCGCGAATGAGCAGTTCTTC. This chain uses TRBV19 with TRBJ2-1; TRBD2 agrees at 14 bases. CDR1 is LNHDA, CDR2 SQIVND, per germline (reference sequence). Unmatched junction bases numbered 6, after V lost 1 base and J lost 7 bases. The CDR3 covers 17 residues.

The table lists this clone with a count of one. V usage is TRBV6-1 and J usage is TRBJ1-2; 7 bases are shared with TRBD1. Germline CDR1 reads MNHNS; CDR2 reads SASEGT. CDR3 length equals 15 residues. V was pared by 7 bases and J by 7 bases, with 15 bases of the junction left unmatched. Here the CDR3 DNA reads TGTGCCAGCACCGCATATCCAGGGGGTTTGGGTGGCTACACCTTC. Its translation is CASTAYPGGLGGYTF.

V and J are TRBV6-6 and TRBJ1-6; D ambiguous. Germline V gene lookup returns CDR1 MNHNY and CDR2 SVGAGI (reference sequence). This CDR3 contains 16 residues. V lost 0 bases and J 7 bases, leaving 13 bases between the germline ends. Here the CDR3 reads CASSYSTNPGNSPLHF. The CDR3 nucleotides read TGTGCCAGCAGTTACTCGACAAACCCGGGCAATTCACCCCTCCACTTT.

CDR3 residues: CASSPGASNQPQHF. CDR3 nucleotide sequence: TGTGCCAGCTCACCAGGGGCGAGCAATCAGCCCCAGCATTTT. The gene calls are TRBV18 and TRBJ1-5; TRBD1 is a possible D gene (5 bases). Trimming pared 2 bases from V and 1 base from J, leaving 6 bases between. The germline gives CDR1 KGHSH, CDR2 LQKENI. There are 14 residues in the CDR3. The complete variable domain, with remaining parts taken from reference TRBV18 and TRBJ1-5, reads NAGVMQNPRHLVRRRGQEARLRCSPMKGHSHVYWYRQLPEEGLKFMVYLQKENIIDESGMPKERFSAEFPKEGPSILRIQQVVRGDSAAYFCASSPGASNQPQHFGDGTRLSIL.

The rearrangement joins TRBV5-1 to TRBJ1-1; D call uncertain. V shed 4 bases and J shed 1 base, with 11 bases lying between them. CDR1 is SGHRS, CDR2 YFSETQ, per germline. This CDR3 is built from 14 residues. The CDR3 protein is CASSLLRANTEAFF. The CDR3 nucleotides read TGCGCCAGCAGCCTCCTGCGGGCGAACACTGAAGCTTTCTTT.

This sequence joins TRBV5-6 and TRBJ1-6, with no clear D. CDR3 length equals 14 residues. Between the trimmed V and J ends, which lost 4 bases and 6 bases, there was a span of 11 bases. The V gene's germline CDR1 is SGHDT and CDR2 YYEEEE. CDR3: CASSPGSSNSPLHF. The CDR3 DNA is TGTGCCAGCAGCCCGGGCAGTTCTAATTCACCCCTCCACTTT. Full variable domain (remainder filled in from reference TRBV5-6 and TRBJ1-6): DAGVTQSPTHLIKTRGQQVTLRCSPKSGHDTVSWYQQALGQGPQFIFQYYEEEERQRGNFPDRFSGHQFPNYSSELNVNALLLGDSALYLCASSPGSSNSPLHFGNGTRLTVT.